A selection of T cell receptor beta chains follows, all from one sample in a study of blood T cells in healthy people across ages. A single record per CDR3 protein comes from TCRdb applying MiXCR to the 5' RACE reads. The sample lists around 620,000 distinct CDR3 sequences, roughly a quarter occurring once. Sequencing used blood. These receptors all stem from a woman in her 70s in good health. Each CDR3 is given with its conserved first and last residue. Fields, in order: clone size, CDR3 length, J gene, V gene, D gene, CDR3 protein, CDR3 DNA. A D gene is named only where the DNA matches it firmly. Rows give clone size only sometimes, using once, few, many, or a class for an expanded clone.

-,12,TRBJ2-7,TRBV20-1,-,CSGAVPSYEQYF,TGCAGCGGGGCGGTCCCCTCCTACGAGCAGTACTTC
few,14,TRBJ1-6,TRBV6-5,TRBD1,CASSRTGNNSPLHF,TGTGCCAGCAGTAGGACAGGGAATAATTCACCCCTCCACTTT
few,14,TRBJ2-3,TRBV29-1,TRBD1,CSVERGQAGDTQYF,TGCAGCGTTGAAAGGGGACAGGCGGGAGATACGCAGTATTTT
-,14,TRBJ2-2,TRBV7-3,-,CASSLGPGIGELFF,TGTGCCAGCAGCTTAGGTCCGGGAATCGGGGAGCTGTTTTTT
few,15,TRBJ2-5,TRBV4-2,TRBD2,CASSQEEGGWETQYF,TGTGCCAGCAGCCAAGAGGAGGGAGGGTGGGAGACCCAGTACTTC
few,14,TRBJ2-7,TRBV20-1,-,CSARDQTGEYEQYF,TGCAGTGCTAGAGACCAGACGGGGGAATACGAGCAGTACTTC
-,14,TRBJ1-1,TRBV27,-,CASSSLQGHAEAFF,TGTGCCAGCAGCTCACTTCAGGGACACGCTGAAGCTTTCTTT
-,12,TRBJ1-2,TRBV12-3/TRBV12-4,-,CASSTGRYGYTF,TGTGCCAGCAGCACAGGGCGCTATGGCTACACCTTC
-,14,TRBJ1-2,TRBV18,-,CASSGDLSGHGYTF,TGTGCCAGCTCTGGGGACCTCTCAGGCCATGGCTACACCTTC
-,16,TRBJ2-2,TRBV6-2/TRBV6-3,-,CASSLQGGEITGELFF,TGTGCCAGCAGTCTACAAGGGGGGGAGATCACCGGGGAGCTGTTTTTT
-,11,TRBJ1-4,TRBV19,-,CASTGIGKLFF,TGTGCCAGTACGGGGATTGGAAAACTGTTTTTT
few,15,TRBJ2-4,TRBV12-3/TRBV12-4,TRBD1,CASSTRQGIKNIQYF,TGTGCCAGCAGCACTCGACAGGGGATCAAAAACATTCAGTACTTC
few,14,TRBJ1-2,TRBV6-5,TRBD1,CASSLPGQLYGYTF,TGTGCCAGCAGTCTCCCGGGACAGCTCTATGGCTACACCTTC
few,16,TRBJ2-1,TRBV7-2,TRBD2,CASSLAERGGRNEQFF,TGTGCCAGCAGCTTAGCCGAGCGGGGGGGCAGGAATGAGCAGTTCTTC
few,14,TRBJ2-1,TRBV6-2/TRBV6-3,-,CASREAGLYNEQFF,TGTGCCAGCAGGGAGGCGGGCCTTTACAATGAGCAGTTCTTC
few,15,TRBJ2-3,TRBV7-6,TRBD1,CASSLQGAYTDTQYF,TGTGCCAGCAGCTTACAGGGGGCCTACACAGATACGCAGTATTTT
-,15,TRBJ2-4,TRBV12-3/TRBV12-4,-,CAGRRDPSPKNIQYF,TGTGCCGGCAGACGGGACCCAAGTCCTAAAAACATTCAGTACTTC
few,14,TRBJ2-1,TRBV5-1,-,CASSLDAGRNEQFF,TGCGCCAGCAGCTTGGATGCGGGGAGGAATGAGCAGTTCTTC
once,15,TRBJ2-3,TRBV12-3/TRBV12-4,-,CASSLRGVGTDTQYF,TGTGCCAGCAGTTTAAGAGGGGTAGGCACAGATACGCAGTATTTT
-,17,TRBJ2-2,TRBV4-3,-,CASSQELPGGYTGELFF,TGCGCCAGCAGCCAAGAACTACCGGGGGGCTACACCGGGGAGCTGTTTTTT
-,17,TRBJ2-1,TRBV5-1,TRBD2,CASSLHISSGGVNEQFF,TGCGCCAGCAGCCTGCATATTTCTAGCGGGGGGGTTAATGAGCAGTTCTTC
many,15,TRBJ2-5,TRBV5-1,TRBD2,CASSLGTSGQETQYF,TGTGCCAGCAGCTTGGGGACTAGCGGGCAAGAGACCCAGTACTTC
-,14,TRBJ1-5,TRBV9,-,CATPLLYSNQPQHF,TGTGCCACCCCACTACTATATAGCAATCAGCCCCAGCATTTT
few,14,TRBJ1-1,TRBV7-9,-,CASSAQGLGTEAFF,TGTGCCAGCAGCGCACAGGGCTTGGGAACTGAAGCTTTCTTT
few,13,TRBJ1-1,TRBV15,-,CATSRASSAEAFF,TGTGCCACCAGCAGAGCCAGTAGCGCTGAAGCTTTCTTT
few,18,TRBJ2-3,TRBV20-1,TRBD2,CSANPDTSGGMLTDTQYF,TGCAGTGCTAACCCAGACACTAGCGGGGGGATGCTCACAGATACGCAGTATTTT
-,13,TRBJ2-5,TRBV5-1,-,CASSLRTAETQYF,TGCGCCAGCAGCTTGAGGACAGCAGAGACCCAGTACTTC
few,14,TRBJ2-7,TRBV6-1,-,CASSGSAVGNEQYF,TGTGCCAGCAGTGGATCCGCGGTGGGGAACGAGCAGTACTTC
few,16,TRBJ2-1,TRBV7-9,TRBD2,CASSPWTSGGHNEQFF,TGTGCCAGCAGCCCATGGACTAGCGGGGGGCACAATGAGCAGTTCTTC
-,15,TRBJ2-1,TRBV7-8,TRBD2,CASSWRAGLGNEQFF,TGTGCCAGCAGCTGGAGAGCGGGGTTGGGCAATGAGCAGTTCTTC
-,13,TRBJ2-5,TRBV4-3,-,CASSQGNKETQYF,TGCGCCAGCAGCCAAGGGAATAAAGAGACCCAGTACTTC